These 8 T cell receptor beta chains came from one sample sequenced in a study of T cells in Graves' hyperthyroidism and ophthalmopathy. There were TCR beta CDR3 regions amplified from RNA transcripts. In the first-round RT-PCR of the TCR CDR3, the HTBI primer set was used. TCRdb analysed the multiplex PCR reads with MiXCR anew, one entry per CDR3 protein. In the table there are fewer than 650,000 distinct CDR3 sequences, 14% of which are singletons. The sequenced material came from blood. The receptors originated from a woman younger than 35 with Graves' ophthalmopathy.

The chain links TRBV12-5 to TRBJ2-5; D is uncertain. Trimming cost V 3 bases and J 5 bases, with 16 bases left between them. CDR3 size: 15 residues. Germline assignment: CDR1 LGHNT and CDR2 FRNRAP. The CDR3 DNA reads as TGTGCTAGTGGTTTCCGAGCCAGACATGGGGAGACCCAGTACTTC. This encodes CASGFRARHGETQYF.

The V gene is TRBV18, the J gene TRBJ1-4; 10 positions agree with TRBD1. Per germline, CDR1 KGHSH and CDR2 LQKENI. J gave up 2 bases and V 2 bases, and 2 bases lay outside the gene matches. This CDR3 region has 16 residues. CDR3 nucleotide sequence: TGTGCCAGCTCACCAGGGACAGGGGTGACTAATGAAAAACTGTTTTTT. Its translation is CASSPGTGVTNEKLFF.

As DNA, the CDR3 is TGCAGTGCTAGAGCCCCTGCTCGGGGCCCGGGGGAGAGCGGGAGTCGCTGGGAGACCCAGTACTTC. Residues: CSARAPARGPGESGSRWETQYF. The chain links TRBV20-1 to TRBJ2-5; TRBD2 aligns across 8 bases. V dropped 1 base and J dropped 5; count of bases not matched to a gene: 30. The germline gives CDR1 DFQATT, CDR2 SNEGSKA (reference sequence). The CDR3 is 22 residues long.

This clonotype appeared many times. This chain joins TRBV7-9 and TRBJ1-5, with a possible D match to TRBD1 (5 bases). Germline CDR1 SEHNR, CDR2 FQNEAQ (reference sequence). V was clipped by 0 bases and J by 6 bases, with 6 bases between them. There are 13 residues in the CDR3. The chain's CDR3 is CASSLAGTQPQHF. The CDR3 nucleotides are TGTGCCAGCAGCTTAGCAGGGACTCAGCCCCAGCATTTT.

This clonotype showed up many times. The chain links TRBV10-3 to TRBJ2-2; 7 bases are shared with TRBD2. The length of the CDR3 is 18 residues. Per germline, CDR1 ENHRY and CDR2 SYGVKD. V lost 9 bases, J lost 0 bases, and 16 bases stayed unmatched. The CDR3 coding sequence is TGTGCCATTCGGGGGTCCGATGGCGGGAGTCCGAACACCGGGGAGCTGTTTTTT. This codes for CAIRGSDGGSPNTGELFF.

This clonotype was seen many times. The chain employs TRBV10-3 and TRBJ2-1, with a possible D match to TRBD2 (7 bases). This CDR3 has 15 residues. Germline CDR1 reads ENHRY; CDR2 reads SYGVKD. V gave up 6 bases and J gave up 0 bases, with 12 bases separating them. CDR3 nucleotide sequence: TGTGCCATCAGCGCGAGGGGGGGCTCCTACAATGAGCAGTTCTTC. It encodes CAISARGGSYNEQFF.

Only a few counts were recorded for this clonotype. This chain uses TRBV15 with TRBJ2-7; TRBD1 agrees at 8 bases. Germline V gene data show CDR1 as LNHNV and CDR2 as YYDKDF (reference sequence). The CDR3 runs to 15 residues. The V gene end was trimmed by 1 base and the J gene end by 4 bases; junction bases not matched to a gene: 6. CDR3 residues: CATSRGIGQGYEQYF. The CDR3 DNA follows: TGTGCCACCAGCAGAGGTATCGGACAGGGTTACGAGCAGTACTTC. The full variable domain, its missing parts supplied by reference TRBV15 and TRBJ2-7, is DAMVIQNPRYQVTQFGKPVTLSCSQTLNHNVMYWYQQKSSQAPKLLFHYYDKDFNNEADTPDNFQSRRPNTSFCFLDIRSPGLGDTAMYLCATSRGIGQGYEQYFGPGTRLTVT.

The rearrangement links TRBV20-1 to TRBJ2-7, with TRBD2 identical over 13 bases. The CDR3 totals 14 residues. Germline trimming cut 6 bases from V and 6 bases from J; bases unmatched to any gene: 8. In germline, CDR1 is DFQATT, CDR2 SNEGSKA (reference sequence). CDR3 in amino acids: CSATRTSGGREQYF. In DNA form, the CDR3 reads TGCAGTGCCACCCGGACTAGCGGGGGCCGCGAGCAGTACTTC.